The rows below give T cell receptor beta chains drawn from one sample of a study of T cell repertoires in cytomegalovirus infection. For these receptors, no antigen is known. Each CDR3 protein gets one entry after TCRdb re-called the reads with MiXCR. This table has hundreds of thousands of distinct CDR3 sequences, roughly 43% appearing once. The sample consisted of cultured PBMCs, taken from culture after CMV antigen stimulation. The receptor source for this set is a human donor in good health (CMV status not recorded). Some clones in this sample may be carry-over from other donors' samples. CDR3s include the opening cysteine and the closing phenylalanine or tryptophan. The D gene is left open where the match is weak. Expanded clones are given a class, and other clones once, few, many or no size at all.

J gene,D gene,V gene,clone size,CDR3 protein,CDR3 DNA
TRBJ2-5,.,TRBV6-1,many,CASSESVGDGQETQYF,TGTGCCAGCAGTGAATCCGTGGGGGACGGCCAAGAGACCCAGTACTTC
TRBJ2-1,TRBD2,TRBV7-8,.,CASSLAPSGGSEQFF,TGTGCCAGCAGCTTAGCCCCTAGCGGGGGTAGTGAGCAGTTCTTC
TRBJ2-5,TRBD2,TRBV20-1,.,CSATLPASGIQETQYF,TGCAGTGCTACCCTACCGGCTAGCGGGATTCAAGAGACCCAGTACTTC
TRBJ1-2,TRBD1,TRBV6-1,.,CASSEEGRGQGIYGYTF,TGTGCCAGCAGTGAAGAGGGAAGGGGACAGGGGATCTATGGCTACACCTTC
TRBJ1-6,TRBD1,TRBV20-1,.,CSARGTGGTYNSPLHF,TGCAGTGCTAGGGGGACAGGGGGTACCTATAATTCACCCCTCCACTTT
TRBJ2-7,TRBD1,TRBV12-3/TRBV12-4,.,CASRWTGGGHEQYF,TGTGCCAGCAGATGGACAGGGGGCGGCCACGAGCAGTACTTC
TRBJ1-1,.,TRBV20-1,.,CSARDLGRYTEAFF,TGCAGTGCTAGAGATCTGGGGAGGTACACTGAAGCTTTCTTT
TRBJ1-5,.,TRBV6-6,.,CASSYLSVPYYDQPQHF,TGTGCCAGCAGTTACCTTAGTGTCCCATACTATGATCAGCCCCAGCATTTT
TRBJ2-3,.,TRBV9,.,CASSEGGYTTDTQYF,TGTGCCAGCAGCGAGGGGGGGTATACCACAGATACGCAGTATTTT
TRBJ2-3,.,TRBV19,.,CASKGWRRGDTDTQYF,TGTGCCAGTAAGGGTTGGCGGAGGGGGGACACAGATACGCAGTATTTT
TRBJ2-5,TRBD1,TRBV24-1,.,CATSDSSVTGEETQYF,TGTGCCACCAGTGATTCTTCCGTGACAGGGGAAGAGACCCAGTACTTC
TRBJ2-1,TRBD2,TRBV20-1,.,CSRRPGAGGVDNEQFF,TGCAGTCGCCGTCCCGGGGCGGGAGGGGTAGATAATGAGCAGTTCTTC
TRBJ2-1,TRBD2,TRBV20-1,few,CSARDPTSGDYNEQFF,TGCAGTGCTAGAGATCCTACTAGCGGGGATTACAATGAGCAGTTCTTC
TRBJ2-7,.,TRBV20-1,few,CSAGRGDFYEQYF,TGCAGTGCAGGACGGGGAGACTTTTACGAGCAGTACTTC
TRBJ2-3,TRBD2,TRBV7-2,.,CASSLGLAGVPIGTQYF,TGTGCCAGCAGCTTGGGGCTAGCGGGGGTCCCCATTGGTACGCAGTATTTT
TRBJ2-1,TRBD2,TRBV7-2,.,CASSLSPSGRNGEQFF,TGTGCCAGCAGCTTAAGTCCTAGCGGGAGGAACGGTGAGCAGTTCTTC
TRBJ2-5,.,TRBV28,.,CASRTPGTQETQYF,TGTGCCAGCAGAACACCGGGGACCCAAGAGACCCAGTACTTC
TRBJ2-7,.,TRBV6-1,few,CASSEDRASYEQYF,TGTGCCAGCAGTGAAGACAGGGCCTCCTACGAGCAGTACTTC
TRBJ2-1,TRBD2,TRBV7-2,.,CASSLGGTRSYNEQFF,TGTGCCAGCAGCTTAGGCGGGACTAGATCCTACAATGAGCAGTTCTTC
TRBJ1-6,.,TRBV15,.,CATSRDRGWGSPLHF,TGTGCCACCAGCAGAGATCGAGGTTGGGGTTCACCCCTCCACTTT
TRBJ2-7,TRBD2,TRBV11-1,few,CASSLNRLAVTSQYF,TGTGCCAGCAGCCTCAATCGCCTAGCGGTTACTTCGCAGTACTTC
TRBJ2-5,.,TRBV2,.,CASSVRTNGYQETQYF,TGTGCCAGCAGCGTCCGAACCAACGGTTACCAAGAGACCCAGTACTTC
TRBJ1-2,.,TRBV12-3/TRBV12-4,.,CASSFVSSLTNYGYTF,TGTGCCAGCAGTTTTGTCAGCTCTTTGACTAACTATGGCTACACCTTC
TRBJ1-1,TRBD1,TRBV10-2,.,CASTEQGPRTEAFF,TGCGCCAGCACCGAACAGGGGCCCCGCACTGAAGCTTTCTTT
TRBJ1-1,.,TRBV7-2,.,CASSRGPKGEAFF,TGTGCCAGCAGCCGGGGCCCGAAGGGGGAAGCTTTCTTT
TRBJ1-1,TRBD1,TRBV7-6,few,CASSAGDRETFF,TGTGCCAGCAGCGCAGGTGACAGGGAAACTTTCTTT
TRBJ1-6,.,TRBV7-6,.,CASSLGPPPPPLHF,TGTGCCAGCAGCTTAGGGCCGCCCCCCCCACCCCTCCACTTT
TRBJ1-5,TRBD1,TRBV7-8,.,CASSLTGTYSNQPQHF,TGTGCCAGCAGCTTGACAGGGACATATAGCAATCAGCCCCAGCATTTT
TRBJ1-2,.,TRBV4-1,.,CASSQGGGRRGTGYTF,TGCGCCAGCAGCCAAGGGGGAGGGCGACGGGGGACGGGCTACACCTTC
TRBJ2-5,.,TRBV20-1,.,CSAIWGRGGETQYF,TGCAGTGCTATCTGGGGCCGAGGGGGAGAGACCCAGTACTTC
TRBJ2-2,.,TRBV7-6,many,CASSSQDWELFF,TGTGCCAGCAGCTCTCAGGACTGGGAGCTGTTTTTT
TRBJ1-1,.,TRBV27,.,CASSFFTGTEAFF,TGTGCCAGCAGTTTTTTTACAGGGACGGAAGCTTTCTTT
TRBJ2-5,TRBD2,TRBV7-2,few,CASRYSGASQETQYF,TGTGCCAGCAGATATAGCGGGGCGAGCCAAGAGACCCAGTACTTC
TRBJ2-3,TRBD2,TRBV7-9,.,CASGRLAGSSTDTQYF,TGTGCCAGCGGCAGACTAGCGGGAAGTAGCACAGATACGCAGTATTTT
TRBJ2-5,.,TRBV11-2,.,CASSIAVETQYF,TGTGCCAGCAGCATAGCGGTGGAGACCCAGTACTTC
TRBJ2-1,.,TRBV2,once,CASSEYGGPGNEQFF,TGTGCCAGCAGTGAATATGGAGGGCCGGGGAATGAGCAGTTCTTC
TRBJ2-1,.,TRBV4-3,.,CASSQGPRDNEQFF,TGCGCCAGCAGCCAAGGCCCGCGGGACAATGAGCAGTTCTTC
TRBJ2-1,TRBD2,TRBV5-1,.,CASSWGLAGLRNNEQFF,TGCGCCAGCAGCTGGGGACTAGCGGGACTCCGCAACAATGAGCAGTTCTTC
TRBJ2-6,TRBD2,TRBV6-2/TRBV6-3,few,CASSSPGGSGANVLTF,TGTGCCAGCAGTTCGCCGGGGGGCTCTGGGGCCAACGTCCTGACTTTC
TRBJ1-5,.,TRBV7-2,.,CASSLGFGNQPQHF,TGTGCCAGCAGCTTAGGGTTTGGCAATCAGCCCCAGCATTTT
TRBJ1-5,.,TRBV4-1,few,CASSQTRGTYSNQPQHF,TGCGCCAGCAGCCAAACGCGGGGAACCTATAGCAATCAGCCCCAGCATTTT
TRBJ2-7,.,TRBV6-5,few,CASSAQRGTSYEQYF,TGTGCCAGCAGTGCACAAAGGGGTACTTCCTACGAGCAGTACTTC
TRBJ1-6,.,TRBV12-3/TRBV12-4,.,CASSFMAINSPLHF,TGTGCCAGCAGTTTTATGGCTATTAATTCACCCCTCCACTTT
TRBJ2-3,TRBD2,TRBV12-3/TRBV12-4,.,CASSARGAGAGGPDTQYF,TGTGCCAGCAGTGCCCGTGGGGCGGGAGCGGGGGGGCCGGATACGCAGTATTTT
TRBJ2-1,.,TRBV9,.,CASSARGATDEQFF,TGTGCCAGCAGCGCTAGAGGGGCGACGGACGAGCAGTTCTTC
TRBJ1-2,.,TRBV12-3/TRBV12-4,.,CASSLQRGYTF,TGTGCCAGCAGTTTACAGCGTGGCTACACCTTC
TRBJ2-7,.,TRBV7-2,many,CASSLGVSEQYF,TGTGCCAGCAGCTTAGGAGTGTCCGAGCAGTACTTC
TRBJ1-1,.,TRBV7-9,.,CASTESPTEAFF,TGTGCCAGCACCGAAAGCCCTACTGAAGCTTTCTTT
TRBJ1-5,TRBD1,TRBV7-2,few,CASSSDRGNSNQPQHF,TGTGCCAGCAGCTCGGACAGGGGGAATAGCAATCAGCCCCAGCATTTT
TRBJ1-6,.,TRBV7-2,few,CASSLAGLTALHF,TGTGCCAGCAGCTTAGCGGGCCTGACGGCCCTCCACTTT
TRBJ2-1,TRBD2,TRBV7-8,.,CASSAYSGTSGDNEQFF,TGTGCCAGCAGCGCCTACTCCGGGACTAGCGGGGACAATGAGCAGTTCTTC
TRBJ2-7,TRBD1,TRBV6-1,few,CASSLGQGAIEQYF,TGTGCCAGCAGTTTAGGACAGGGGGCTATCGAGCAGTACTTC
TRBJ2-1,.,TRBV6-2/TRBV6-3,.,CASSPPDNEQFF,TGTGCCAGCAGCCCCCCGGACAATGAGCAGTTCTTC
TRBJ2-3,.,TRBV12-3/TRBV12-4,.,CASSRTTADTQYF,TGTGCCAGCAGTCGGACTACAGCAGATACGCAGTATTTT
TRBJ2-3,.,TRBV4-2,few,CASSQVGITSGVTDTQYF,TGTGCCAGCAGCCAAGTGGGGATAACGTCGGGGGTCACAGATACGCAGTATTTT
TRBJ2-2,.,TRBV19,.,CASSIGGLPYAGELFF,TGTGCCAGTAGTATAGGAGGGCTTCCGTATGCCGGGGAGCTGTTTTTT
TRBJ2-7,.,TRBV12-3/TRBV12-4,many,CASSFGRDYEQYF,TGTGCCAGCAGTTTTGGTCGTGATTACGAGCAGTACTTC
TRBJ2-4,.,TRBV3-1,.,CASSQDTGEDIQYF,TGTGCCAGCAGCCAAGATACGGGAGAGGACATTCAGTACTTC
TRBJ2-1,TRBD2,TRBV15,few,CATSRERGSTYNEQFF,TGTGCCACCAGCAGAGAACGCGGGAGTACGTACAATGAGCAGTTCTTC